This T cell receptor beta chain was sequenced in a study of molecular identifiers for immune sequencing clone quantification. Study-wide results and limits: Sharing of a barcode by identical TCR molecules could cause highly expanded clone sizes to be underestimated.

TCRdb reprocessed the PCR reads via MiXCR and lists one record per CDR3 protein. This repertoire shows more than 85,000 distinct CDR3 sequences, under 40% found once; its top ten account for less than 10%. Concerning this clonotype: Its antigen is not known.

The naive CD8 libraries originated from between about 18,000 and 1,000,000 sorted cells and drew on 10%, 30% or 50% RNA. Germline CDR1 and CDR2: SGHRS and YFSETQ. This CDR3 spans 15 amino acids. Unmatched junction bases numbered 8, after V lost 3 bases and J lost 6 bases. This rearrangement joins TRBV5-1 to TRBJ2-7; 11 bases are a match to TRBD1. The source material was naive CD8+ T cells from blood, with Jurkat cell RNA spiked in. Regarding subset: FACS-sorted CD8+CD4-CCR7+CD45RA+ naive T cells. The sequence came from a human donor in good health. Some libraries in this study had Jurkat cell RNA spiked in. This CDR3 is CASSSWTGGSAEQYF. The CDR3 coding sequence is TGCGCCAGCAGCTCATGGACAGGGGGCAGCGCCGAGCAGTACTTC.